The rows below give T cell receptor beta chains drawn from one sample of a study of human T cells and chemical hapten exposure. TCRdb ran MiXCR on the RACE reads and lists one entry per CDR3 protein. This sample has 300,000 to 400,000 distinct CDR3 sequences, with roughly 5% found just once. The material sequenced was whole blood, taken in connection with sensitization to the hapten diphenylcyclopropenone (DPC). These receptors all stem from a woman between 45 and 60 years old with alopecia areata. Some clones in this sample may be carry-over from other donors' samples. Both conserved end residues are part of each CDR3. The order of the fields is J gene, V gene, CDR3 protein.

TRBJ2-1	TRBV25-1	CASSPPASNEQFF
TRBJ2-7	TRBV28	CASSPAGIYEQYF
TRBJ1-1	TRBV30	CAWSGQGPNTEAFF
TRBJ2-4	TRBV6-1	CASRKRNSPGPGHPFIAKNIQYF
TRBJ2-7	TRBV7-9	CASSLAGARDYEQYF
TRBJ1-1	TRBV13	CASSPYRDGCSEAFF
TRBJ2-3	TRBV10-3	CAIVGASTDTQYF
TRBJ2-6	TRBV5-1	CASSLVGANVLTF
TRBJ2-7	TRBV6-5	CASRAGLAGPNEQYF
TRBJ1-2	TRBV6-5	CASRRGGTVYGYTF
TRBJ2-1	TRBV6-2/TRBV6-3	CASSPQAEQFF
TRBJ1-2	TRBV12-3/TRBV12-4	CASTNTRAPYGYTF
TRBJ2-2	TRBV7-6	CASSQILAGADTGELFF
TRBJ2-2	TRBV2	CASRTGTTGELFF
TRBJ2-2	TRBV29-1	CSVWDSANTGELFF
TRBJ2-1	TRBV9	CASSVKAGGRDEQFF
TRBJ2-3	TRBV6-2/TRBV6-3	CASSYAGLATDTQYF
TRBJ1-2	TRBV5-1	CASSSQGWDYGYTF
TRBJ2-3	TRBV12-3/TRBV12-4	CASKGQTVTDTQYF
TRBJ2-1	TRBV5-1	CASSLVGRDEQFF
TRBJ1-1	TRBV5-5	CASSLLGPGAMNTEAFF
TRBJ2-7	TRBV29-1	CSVRDFYEQYF